This is a list of T cell receptor beta chains from one sample in a study of radiotherapy plus CTLA-4 blockade in lung cancer. The repertoire was sequenced with immunoSEQ multiplex PCR; TCRdb's copy has only in-frame clones and lacks some. The sample carries some 49,000 clones, roughly 81% recorded once. Sample: peripheral blood, taken from a patient treated with radiotherapy plus ipilimumab. The source is a human donor with non-small cell lung cancer whose response to radiotherapy plus ipilimumab could not be evaluated. The CDR3 runs from the conserved cysteine through the conserved F or W. A D gene is named only where the DNA matches it firmly. Size tells how often a clone was seen (once, few, many) or the class of an expanded clone, and some rows leave it out.

J gene,clone size,D gene,V gene,CDR3 DNA,CDR3 protein
TRBJ2-7,.,TRBD1,TRBV5-4,TGTGCCAGCAGCTTATCCGGGACAGGGGTCTACGAGCAGTACTTC,CASSLSGTGVYEQYF
TRBJ1-2,.,TRBD1,TRBV6-1,TGTGCCAGCAGAACGGGACAGATGAACTATGGCTACACCTTC,CASRTGQMNYGYTF
TRBJ2-4,once,.,TRBV7-2,TGTGCCAGCAGCAATAGAGGGGGGGGAGGTGCGAAAAACATTCAGTACTTC,CASSNRGGGGAKNIQYF
TRBJ2-3,.,TRBD1,TRBV5-5,TGTGCCAGCAGCTGGGGGGACAGGGCTGGCACAGATACGCAGTATTTT,CASSWGDRAGTDTQYF
TRBJ2-7,.,.,TRBV11-2,TGTGCCAGCAGCTTAGGGACCCGGGACACAGGCATCCACGAGCAGTACTTC,CASSLGTRDTGIHEQYF
TRBJ1-2,.,TRBD1,TRBV7-9,TGTGCCAGCAGCCTCCTGCAGGGGGCGAACTATGGCTACACCTTC,CASSLLQGANYGYTF
TRBJ2-1,.,.,TRBV19,TGTGCCAGTAGTCATTTCAGGGAACAGTTCTTC,CASSHFREQFF
TRBJ1-3,few,.,TRBV2,TGTGCCAGCACTAGAGGGATGGGCAACACCATATATTTT,CASTRGMGNTIYF
TRBJ2-3,.,.,TRBV27,TGTGCCAGCAGTTTATCCCGAGGACAGCACACAGATACGCAGTATTTT,CASSLSRGQHTDTQYF
TRBJ1-5,.,TRBD1,TRBV18,TGTGCCAGCTCACCAGGACAGGGAAATCAGCCCCAGCATTTT,CASSPGQGNQPQHF
TRBJ2-5,.,.,TRBV28,TGTGCCAGCAGTTTACGGCAGGGGCAAGAGACCCAGTACTTC,CASSLRQGQETQYF
TRBJ2-7,.,.,TRBV28,TGTGCCAGCAGTTTCGGCTACGAGCAGTACTTC,CASSFGYEQYF
TRBJ1-2,.,.,TRBV19,TGTGCCAGTAGTATCCGGGTCGGAACTTCCCCTAACTATGGCTACACCTTC,CASSIRVGTSPNYGYTF
TRBJ2-7,.,TRBD1,TRBV10-2,TGCGCCAGCAACCTCGGGACAGGGGGTTTCTACGAGCAGTACTTC,CASNLGTGGFYEQYF
TRBJ2-1,.,.,TRBV27,TGTGCCAGCAGCCCCCCTGAAGCGGTGGGCTACAATGAGCAGTTCTTC,CASSPPEAVGYNEQFF
TRBJ2-5,.,TRBD1,TRBV28,TGTGCCAGCAGCCGAAACAGGGGGCGAGAGACCCAGTACTTC,CASSRNRGRETQYF
TRBJ1-3,few,.,TRBV19,TGTGCCAGTAGCAGACAGAAAGGAACCGTTTATGGAAACACCATATATTTT,CASSRQKGTVYGNTIYF
TRBJ1-2,few,TRBD1,TRBV6-1,TGTGCCAGCAGTACCCTGGGACAGTTCTATGGCTACACCTTC,CASSTLGQFYGYTF
TRBJ2-1,.,.,TRBV7-3,TGTGCCAGCAGCTTAAGTGGGAGCTCCTACAATGAGCAGTTCTTC,CASSLSGSSYNEQFF
TRBJ1-1,.,TRBD1,TRBV5-4,TGTGCCAGCAGCTCACTGACAGGGAAGGCTTTCTTT,CASSSLTGKAFF
TRBJ1-4,.,.,TRBV28,TGTGCCAGCAGCGAACCGACAGTGAGTTTTGCAACTAATGAAAAACTGTTTTTT,CASSEPTVSFATNEKLFF
TRBJ1-1,once,.,TRBV25-1,TGTGCCAGCAGTGATGGAGGAGGGTACATGAACACTGAAGCTTTCTTT,CASSDGGGYMNTEAFF
TRBJ2-4,.,.,TRBV7-9,TGTGCCAGCAGCCCCCCCTGGACAATGAACATTCAGTACTTC,CASSPPWTMNIQYF
TRBJ2-7,.,.,TRBV5-1,TGCGCCAGCAGCTTGGTTGTTGCCGGGGACGAGCAGTACTTC,CASSLVVAGDEQYF
TRBJ1-5,.,.,TRBV28,TGTGCCAGCTCATGGGCTGGCAATCAGCCCCAGCATTTT,CASSWAGNQPQHF
TRBJ2-7,.,.,TRBV2,TGTGCCAGCAGTGAAGCGTCCAGTCGTCCCGTCGAGCAGTACTTC,CASSEASSRPVEQYF
TRBJ1-5,.,.,TRBV14,TGTGCCAGCAGCCAAGCGGCAGGCGTCAATCAGCCCCAGCATTTT,CASSQAAGVNQPQHF
TRBJ1-1,.,.,TRBV6-5,TGTGCCAGCAGTTACTTGCCAGGGAGGATGAACACTGAAGCTTTCTTT,CASSYLPGRMNTEAFF
TRBJ1-4,once,TRBD1,TRBV4-2,TGTGCCAGCAGCGACCGGACAGGGGGCAATGAAAAACTGTTTTTT,CASSDRTGGNEKLFF
TRBJ2-5,.,.,TRBV29-1,TGCAGCGTTGAAGTCGGAGAGACCCAGTACTTC,CSVEVGETQYF
TRBJ2-2,.,TRBD2,TRBV30,TGTGCCTGGAGCGGACTAGCGGGAGGCACCGGGGAGCTGTTTTTT,CAWSGLAGGTGELFF
TRBJ1-1,.,.,TRBV28,TGTGCCAGCAGTCTCTACACTGAAGCTTTCTTT,CASSLYTEAFF
TRBJ2-7,.,.,TRBV18,TGTGCCAGCTCACCAATGGCCTTGCCGTCCGAGCAGTACTTC,CASSPMALPSEQYF
TRBJ2-7,.,TRBD1,TRBV2,TGTGCCACCCGGGAGACAGGGGGCGCCTTGTACGAGCAGTACTTC,CATRETGGALYEQYF
TRBJ1-5,.,.,TRBV11-2,TGTGCCAGCAGCGAAGGGAGAAATCAGCCCCAGCATTTT,CASSEGRNQPQHF
TRBJ1-2,.,.,TRBV6-6,TGTGCCAGCAGTTACCGCAGAGGGGGGGACTATGGCTACACCTTC,CASSYRRGGDYGYTF
TRBJ2-3,.,TRBD1,TRBV28,TGTGCCAGCAGTTTAATCTATGGGGACAGGGAGACAGATACGCAGTATTTT,CASSLIYGDRETDTQYF
TRBJ2-1,.,TRBD2,TRBV9,TGTGCCAGCAGCGTCCACCATAGTTCGACTAGCGGAAATGAGCAGTTCTTC,CASSVHHSSTSGNEQFF
TRBJ2-3,.,TRBD2,TRBV27,TGTGCCAGCACCCTTAGGTCCCTTGGACTAGCGGGACCTTCTAGCACAGATACGCAGTATTTT,CASTLRSLGLAGPSSTDTQYF
TRBJ2-3,.,TRBD2,TRBV9,TGTGCCAGCAGCGTAGAAGGCCTGGGAGGGTTTGTAACGCAGTATTTT,CASSVEGLGGFVTQYF
TRBJ1-1,.,.,TRBV5-1,TGCGCCAGCAGCCTCAGGGAAAACACTGAAGCTTTCTTT,CASSLRENTEAFF
TRBJ2-2,.,.,TRBV9,TGTGCCAGCAGCGTACTTGCGGAGAACACCGGGGAGCTGTTTTTT,CASSVLAENTGELFF
TRBJ2-1,once,.,TRBV7-3,TGTGCCAGCAGCCGGGTTCAGGGGCGGGAGCATAGTGAGCAGTTCTTC,CASSRVQGREHSEQFF
TRBJ2-7,.,TRBD1,TRBV6-6,TGTTCGACCGGGACAGGCTCGTACGAGCAGTACTTC,CSTGTGSYEQYF
TRBJ1-1,.,TRBD1,TRBV7-8,TGTGCCAGCAGCATGACAGGGGGTCTAGCTTTCTTT,CASSMTGGLAFF
TRBJ1-5,.,.,TRBV28,TGTGCCAGCTCGAGGGAAGGTCAGCCCCAGCATTTT,CASSREGQPQHF
TRBJ2-2,.,TRBD1,TRBV28,TGTGCCAGCACCGCGGCAATGTGGACAGGGGGTGAGACCGGGGAGCTGTTTTTT,CASTAAMWTGGETGELFF
TRBJ2-2,.,.,TRBV4-1,TGCGCCAGCAGCCAAGATCAGCTCCGGGGGCGGGGGTTAGACACCGGGGAGCTGTTTTTT,CASSQDQLRGRGLDTGELFF